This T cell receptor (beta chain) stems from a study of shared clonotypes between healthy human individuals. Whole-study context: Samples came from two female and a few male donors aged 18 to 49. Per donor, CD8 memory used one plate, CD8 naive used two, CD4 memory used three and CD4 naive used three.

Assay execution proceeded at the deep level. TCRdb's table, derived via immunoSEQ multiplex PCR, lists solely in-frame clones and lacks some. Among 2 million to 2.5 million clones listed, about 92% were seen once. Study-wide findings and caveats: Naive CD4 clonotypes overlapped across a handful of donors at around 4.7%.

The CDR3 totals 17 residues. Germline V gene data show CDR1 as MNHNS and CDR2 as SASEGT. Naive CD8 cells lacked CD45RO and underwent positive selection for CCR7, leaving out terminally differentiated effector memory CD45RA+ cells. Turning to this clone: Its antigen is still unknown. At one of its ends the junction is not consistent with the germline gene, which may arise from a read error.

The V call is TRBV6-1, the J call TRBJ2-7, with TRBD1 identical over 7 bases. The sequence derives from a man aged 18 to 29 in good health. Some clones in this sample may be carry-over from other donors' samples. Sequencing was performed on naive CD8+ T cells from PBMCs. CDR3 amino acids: CAISEPNTGQAIYEQYF. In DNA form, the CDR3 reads TGTGCCATCAGTGAGCCTAACACCGGACAGGCGATTTACGAGCAGTACTTC.